This TCR beta chain was recovered during a study of cytomegalovirus exposure and HLA in healthy donors. Study-level background: Unique TCRs numbering some 80 million, obtained from HLA-typed donors, made up an early data release.

PCR used 60 Vbeta primers and 13 Jbeta primers. The method was immunoSEQ multiplex PCR; TCRdb's version includes in-frame clones alone and lacks a portion of them. This sample carries 150,000 or so clones, approximately 86% of them seen once, and the ten largest clones take 5% to 7.5%. The CDR3 sequence is 13 residues long. Germline lookup yields CDR1 LNHDA and CDR2 SQIVND (reference sequence). V gave up 3 bases and J gave up 2 bases, with 8 bases separating them. Sequencing input: PBMCs. This chain connects TRBV19 to TRBJ2-7, with a weak D call TRBD2 (6 bases). The clonotype comes from a woman aged 45-65 years in good health and CMV-seropositive. The CDR3 protein is CASSIPGAYEQYF. As DNA, the CDR3 is TGTGCCAGTAGTATCCCGGGGGCCTACGAGCAGTACTTC.